This T cell receptor beta chain is drawn from a study of cytomegalovirus exposure and HLA in healthy donors. This clone was observed a handful of times. The antigen is unknown. V lost 0 bases and J lost 6, with 12 bases in between. Per the germline V gene, CDR1 is MNHEY and CDR2 is SVGAGI. This CDR3 region has 14 residues. Study-wide points: In vitro experiments confirmed that a few CMV-associated chains were specific for CMV antigens.

Primers included in the PCR were 60 Vbeta and 13 Jbeta primers. Sequenced by immunoSEQ multiplex PCR; TCRdb stores in-frame clones only, minus some. The data hold roughly 100,000 clones, with approximately 82% observed a single time. The V call is TRBV6-5, the J call TRBJ2-7, with a possible D match to TRBD2 (7 bases). The receptor was isolated from a man in his forties in good health and CMV-seronegative. Sequencing used PBMCs. DNA for the CDR3: TGTGCCAGCAGTTACTCTGGGGGGGCCGGCGAGCAGTACTTC. Translated, it gives CASSYSGGAGEQYF.